The TCR beta chain under discussion was sequenced for a study of blood T cell repertoires in COVID-19. The CDR3 runs to 13 residues. Between the trimmed V and J ends, which lost 2 bases and 1 base, there was a span of 8 bases. The germline gives CDR1 GTSNPN, CDR2 SVGIG (reference sequence). Profiling relied on immunoSEQ multiplex PCR, and the TCRdb table lists in-frame clones only, not all of them. The data hold over 85,000 clones, with more than 90% observed a single time. Sequenced sample: peripheral blood. This clonotype was obtained from a woman aged 45-65 years with COVID-19, enrolled during active disease. J is TRBJ1-1 and V is TRBV30, with D uncertain. The CDR3 here is CAWSSDWNTEAFF. The CDR3 DNA sequence: TGTGCCTGGAGTTCGGACTGGAACACTGAAGCTTTCTTT.